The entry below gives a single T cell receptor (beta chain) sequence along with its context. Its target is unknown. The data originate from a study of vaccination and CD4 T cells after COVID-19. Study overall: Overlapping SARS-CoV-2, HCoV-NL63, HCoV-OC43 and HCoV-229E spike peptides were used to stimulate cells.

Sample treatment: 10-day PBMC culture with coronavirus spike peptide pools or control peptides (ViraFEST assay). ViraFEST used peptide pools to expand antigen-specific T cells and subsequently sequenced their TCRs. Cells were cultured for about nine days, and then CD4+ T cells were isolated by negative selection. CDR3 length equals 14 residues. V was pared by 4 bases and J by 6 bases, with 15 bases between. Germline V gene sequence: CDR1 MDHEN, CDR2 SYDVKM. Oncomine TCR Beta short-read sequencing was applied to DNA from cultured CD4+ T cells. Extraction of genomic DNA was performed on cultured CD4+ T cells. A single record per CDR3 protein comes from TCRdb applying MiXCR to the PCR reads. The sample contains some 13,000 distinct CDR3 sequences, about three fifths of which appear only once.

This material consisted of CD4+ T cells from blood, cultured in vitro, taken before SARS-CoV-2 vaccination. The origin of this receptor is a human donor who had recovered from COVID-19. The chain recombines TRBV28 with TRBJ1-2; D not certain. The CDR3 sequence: CASSWTELGNGYTF. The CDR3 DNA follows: TGTGCCAGCAGTTGGACCGAGCTGGGGAATGGCTACACCTTC.